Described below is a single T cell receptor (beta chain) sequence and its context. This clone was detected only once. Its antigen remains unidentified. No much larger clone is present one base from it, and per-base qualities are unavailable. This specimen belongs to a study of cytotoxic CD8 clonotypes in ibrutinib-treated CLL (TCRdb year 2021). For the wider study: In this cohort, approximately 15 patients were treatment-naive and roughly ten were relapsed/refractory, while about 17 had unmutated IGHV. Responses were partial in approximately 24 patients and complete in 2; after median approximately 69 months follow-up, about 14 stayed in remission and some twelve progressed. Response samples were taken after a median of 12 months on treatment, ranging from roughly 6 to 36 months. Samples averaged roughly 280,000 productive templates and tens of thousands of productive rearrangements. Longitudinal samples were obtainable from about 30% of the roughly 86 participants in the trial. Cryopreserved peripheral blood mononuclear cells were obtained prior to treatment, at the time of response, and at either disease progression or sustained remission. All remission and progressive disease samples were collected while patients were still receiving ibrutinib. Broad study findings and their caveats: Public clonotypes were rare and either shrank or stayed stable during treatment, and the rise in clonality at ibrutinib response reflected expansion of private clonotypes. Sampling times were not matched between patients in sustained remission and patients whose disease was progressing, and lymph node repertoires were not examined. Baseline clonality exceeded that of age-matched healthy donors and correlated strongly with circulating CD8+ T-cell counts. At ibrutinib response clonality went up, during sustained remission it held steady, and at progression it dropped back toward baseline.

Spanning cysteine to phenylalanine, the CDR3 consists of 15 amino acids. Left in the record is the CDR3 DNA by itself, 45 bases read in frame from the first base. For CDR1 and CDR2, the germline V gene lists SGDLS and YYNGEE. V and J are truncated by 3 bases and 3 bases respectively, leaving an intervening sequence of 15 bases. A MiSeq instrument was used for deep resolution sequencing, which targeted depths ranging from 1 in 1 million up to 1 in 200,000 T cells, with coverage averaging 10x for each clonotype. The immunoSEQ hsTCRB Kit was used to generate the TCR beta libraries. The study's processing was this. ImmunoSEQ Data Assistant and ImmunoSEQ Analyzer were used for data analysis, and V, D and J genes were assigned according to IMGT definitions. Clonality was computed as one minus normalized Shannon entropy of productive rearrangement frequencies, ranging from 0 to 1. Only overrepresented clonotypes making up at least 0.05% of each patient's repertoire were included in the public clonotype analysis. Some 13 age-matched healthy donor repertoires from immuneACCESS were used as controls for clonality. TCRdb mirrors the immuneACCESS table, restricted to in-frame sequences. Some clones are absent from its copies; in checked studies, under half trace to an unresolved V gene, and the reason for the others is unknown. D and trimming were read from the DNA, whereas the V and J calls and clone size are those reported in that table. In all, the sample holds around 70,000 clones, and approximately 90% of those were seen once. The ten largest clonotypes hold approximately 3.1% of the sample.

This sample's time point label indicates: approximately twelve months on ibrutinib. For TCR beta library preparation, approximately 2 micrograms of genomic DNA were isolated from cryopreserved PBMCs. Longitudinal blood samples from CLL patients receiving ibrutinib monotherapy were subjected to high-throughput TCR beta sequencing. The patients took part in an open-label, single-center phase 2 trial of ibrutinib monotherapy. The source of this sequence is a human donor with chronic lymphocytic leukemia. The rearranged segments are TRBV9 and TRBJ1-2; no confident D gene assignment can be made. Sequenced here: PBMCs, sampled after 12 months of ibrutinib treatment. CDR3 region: CASSARPGGDYGYTF. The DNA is TGTGCCAGCAGCGCCCGACCCGGAGGTGACTATGGCTACACCTTC.